This TCR beta chain was recovered during a study of blood T cell repertoires in COVID-19. The V gene end was trimmed by 5 bases and the J gene end by 0 bases; junction bases not matched to a gene: 10. This CDR3 has 16 residues. CDR1 SQVTM and CDR2 ANQGSEA come from the germline V gene. Generated by immunoSEQ multiplex PCR, the TCRdb table keeps only in-frame clones and is missing some. The sample yields about 370,000 clones, 85% to 90% seen once. Allocation to cohorts depended on clinical history reported by the participants. The TCR sequence derives from a man younger than 35 who had recovered from COVID-19. Sequencing was done on a sample of PBMCs or T cells enriched from blood (not recorded which). The J gene is TRBJ1-5, the V gene TRBV29-1, with 7 bases that match TRBD1. The CDR3 protein is CSVLIGGSDSNQPQHF. The CDR3 DNA is TGCAGCGTTCTCATAGGGGGCTCGGATAGCAATCAGCCCCAGCATTTT.